The source of this TCR beta chain is a study of blood T cells in healthy people across ages (dated by TCRdb to 2014 to 2015). Regarding the complete study: In model experiments, template switching captured about one uniquely barcoded TCR beta cDNA molecule for every two T cells. Donors were grouped into four age groups: young (average approximately 16 years), middle-aged (39), aged (approximately 58) and long-lived (roughly 80). Donors of different ages were randomly distributed across sequencing lanes to avoid experimental bias. Two additional independent replicas of 1 million unique cDNA reads from the same blood draw were analyzed for two donors (one aged 18 to 30 and one aged 80 or older). Age-related changes in TCR beta repertoire diversity were measured in the study by deep sequencing normalized with unique cDNA molecular identifiers. What the study reported, not specific to this receptor: Because the CMV infection status of the donors was unknown, age-related changes in expanded clonotypes may potentially have been confounded. As age increased, observed TCR beta diversity per million T cells dropped in a roughly linear way, and a significant reduction was already evident by age 40. Conclusive comparison of naive and antigen-experienced compartments was prevented by the profiling of bulk unsorted PBMCs. A strong correlation was found between observed TCR beta diversity and the percentage of naive T cells measured by flow cytometry. Compared with the aged group, more naive CD4+ T cells, fewer expanded clones and increased TCR diversity were shown by the long-lived group, suggesting age selection. Estimates of total diversity based on one million sequenced T cells were regarded as lower bounds and as underestimates.

The roughly 39 donors, aged about 6 to 95 years, were systemically healthy Caucasian individuals from Russia. Each donor gave ten milliliters of peripheral blood, collected into EDTA-treated Vacutainer tubes. Ficoll-Paque density-gradient centrifugation was used to isolate PBMCs, with at least 6 million obtained per sample. Trizol reagent was used to extract total RNA from PBMCs, with at least 6 micrograms per sample. For every donor, flow cytometry on a PBMC aliquot measured the percentage of naive CD45RAhigh/CD27high T cells. A word on this clonotype: Its recognized antigen is unknown. The record has no base qualities; no much larger clone is one base away.

Looking up the germline V gene (reference sequence) yields CDR1 SGHNT and CDR2 YYREEE. The CDR3 measures 16 amino acids from cysteine to phenylalanine. The sequence is cut down to CDR3 DNA, 48 bases in frame from base 1. V has 5 bases trimmed and J has 5 bases trimmed; junction bases matching no gene number 9. Libraries came from 5' RACE. A second PCR of about 6 to 12 cycles was performed with a sample-barcoded 5' primer and a J-beta primer mix. Each TCR beta cDNA molecule received a unique molecular identifier from a template-switch 5' adaptor carrying 12 random nucleotides. At least 3 million CDR3-containing paired-end reads were obtained from each sample. First-strand cDNA synthesis was performed from all RNA using the Mint cDNA synthesis kit, with priming by a TRBC-specific oligonucleotide. Following uracil-DNA glycosylase treatment, a first 18-cycle PCR with universal primers M1SS and BC2_uni_R was performed on all cDNA. The paper's data handling went like this. Normalization of each sample was performed by random selection of 1 million high-quality reads, each carrying a distinct molecular identifier. Instead of being binned into consensus sequences, reads that shared molecular identifiers were thrown out. CDR3 identification, clonotype clustering and error correction used MiTCR with a Q25 quality threshold and the strictest error-elimination algorithm. A nonparametric unseen species model with Euler transformation was used to estimate lower-bound total TCR beta diversity. TCRdb reanalyzed the raw reads on its own, using fastp at Q25 for trimming and MiXCR for clone calling, and kept in-frame beta chains. Each CDR3 protein appears once, grouped with its most common genes and DNA. These V and J calls are TCRdb output, not the study's own analysis. In all, the sample holds around 1,800,000 distinct CDR3 sequences, and roughly two fifths of those were seen once. Jointly, the top ten make up more than 20% of the sample.

This clonotype originated in a human donor in good health. Sequenced: blood. Here the chain combines TRBV5-4 and TRBJ2-3; 12 nucleotides in the junction match TRBD1. The DNA reads as follows: TGTGCCAGCAGATACCGGGACAGGGGGCCGCGAGATACGCAGTATTTT. Translated, this gives CASRYRDRGPRDTQYF.